One and the same sample provided the 22 T cell receptor beta chains below, sequenced in a study of long-term antiretroviral therapy in people with HIV. An immunoSEQ assay, version v3.0, was performed at survey level. TCRdb keeps only in-frame clones here, not all; method: immunoSEQ multiplex PCR. The table includes about 34,000 clones, 83% detected once. The sequences come from unsorted PBMCs, collected 0.4 years before starting antiretroviral therapy. The receptor set was obtained from a man aged 18 to 29 with HIV.

The sample holds one count of this clone. The chain is built from TRBV5-5 and TRBJ2-2; perhaps TRBD2 as D (5 bases). The V and J ends lost 0 bases and 6 bases respectively, with 9 bases between them. CDR1 and CDR2 (germline): SGHKS, YYEKEE (reference sequence). The CDR3 is made up of 14 amino acids. Here the CDR3 DNA reads TGTGCCAGCAGCTTGGGGGGAGCGGCCGGGGAGCTGTTTTTT. Its protein product is CASSLGGAAGELFF.

This chain links TRBV4-3 with TRBJ2-7; 11 nucleotides agree with TRBD2. The ends lost 0 bases at V and 0 bases at J; junction bases unmatched: 4. The CDR3 contains 17 residues. Germline V gene sequence: CDR1 LGHNA, CDR2 YSLEER. CDR3 loop: CASSQDRLAGLSYEQYF. The CDR3 DNA is TGCGCCAGCAGCCAAGACAGACTAGCGGGACTCTCCTACGAGCAGTACTTC.

V is TRBV6-6 and J is TRBJ1-2; 8 nucleotides align to TRBD1. Germline V CDR1 and CDR2: MNHNY, SVGAGI (reference sequence). The V and J ends lost 2 bases and 4 bases, in that order; junction bases with no gene match: 3. The CDR3 consists of 14 residues. The CDR3 loop reads CASSYQGASYGYTF. CDR3 DNA sequence: TGTGCCAGCAGTTACCAGGGGGCAAGCTATGGCTACACCTTC.

The chain couples TRBV2 to TRBJ1-2; TRBD1 might be the D (6 bases). The germline CDR1 and CDR2 sequences are SNHLY and FYNNEI. CDR3 length equals 16 residues. V was cut by 3 bases and J by 1 base, with 15 bases left in between. The DNA of the CDR3 is TGTGCCAGCAGTGATGAAACAGGGTCCGTTAACTATGGCTACACCTTC. This sequence encodes CASSDETGSVNYGYTF.

This rearrangement joins TRBV7-2 to TRBJ1-3; a weak D match, TRBD1 (6 bases). The length of the CDR3 is 17 residues. V gave up 5 bases and J gave up 2 bases, with 19 bases separating them. Germline CDR1 and CDR2: SGHTA and FQGNSA. The CDR3 sequence: CASSPWWVTGAGNTIYF. The CDR3 nucleotides read TGTGCCAGCAGCCCATGGTGGGTGACAGGCGCTGGAAACACCATATATTTT.

The chain carries TRBV28 and TRBJ2-1; 12 nucleotides line up with TRBD2. The germline gives CDR1 MDHEN, CDR2 SYDVKM. CDR3 length: 21 amino acids. The V and J ends lost 3 bases and 9 bases, in that order; junction bases with no gene match: 24. CDR3 residues: CASSFVVRLAGDIYSRGEQFF. In DNA form, the CDR3 reads TGTGCCAGCAGTTTCGTCGTCAGACTAGCGGGAGATATCTACTCGCGTGGTGAGCAGTTCTTC. Complete variable domain (other parts from reference TRBV28 and TRBJ2-1): DVKVTQSSRYLVKRTGEKVFLECVQDMDHENMFWYRQDPGLGLRLIYFSYDVKMKEKGDIPEGYSVSREKKERFSLILESASTNQTSMYLCASSFVVRLAGDIYSRGEQFFGPGTRLTVL.

The rearrangement uses TRBV28 and TRBJ1-5, with D possibly TRBD1 on 5 matching bases. The germline V and J ends were trimmed by 3 bases and 0 bases, with 15 bases remaining between them. Germline CDR1 is MDHEN and CDR2 is SYDVKM. The CDR3 is 17 residues long. The CDR3 loop is CASSLRGGFYSNQPQHF. The DNA for the CDR3 is TGTGCCAGCAGTTTGCGGGGGGGATTTTATAGCAATCAGCCCCAGCATTTT.

This chain uses TRBV9 with TRBJ2-3; TRBD2 matches 10 bases. V was clipped by 3 bases and J by 4 bases; unmatched bases: 2. Germline CDR1 SGDLS, CDR2 YYNGEE. The CDR3 sequence is 14 residues long. The CDR3 is CASSESGGADTQYF. DNA for the CDR3: TGTGCCAGCAGCGAGAGCGGGGGGGCAGATACGCAGTATTTT.

The chain uses TRBV7-2 and TRBJ2-2; weak D call: TRBD2 (5 bases). This CDR3 is built from 15 residues. In germline, CDR1 is SGHTA, CDR2 FQGNSA. Trimming removed 3 bases at V and 1 base at J, with 9 bases between. The CDR3 nucleotides are TGTGCCAGCAGCTTTCCGGGGATGAACACCGGGGAGCTGTTTTTT. This translates into CASSFPGMNTGELFF.

The chain is built from TRBV6-5 and TRBJ2-2; D is unclear. This CDR3 contains 12 residues. Germline lookup yields CDR1 MNHEY and CDR2 SVGAGI. The ends were cut back, 10 bases at V and 0 bases at J, with 6 bases in the middle. This CDR3 reads CATATNTGELFF. The CDR3 DNA reads as TGTGCCACCGCCACGAACACCGGGGAGCTGTTTTTT.

This chain links TRBV5-1 with TRBJ1-2; the match to TRBD1 covers 8 bases. Germline CDR1 and CDR2: SGHRS and YFSETQ. The CDR3 totals 15 residues. With V trimmed by 3 bases and J by 4 bases, 8 bases remained unmatched. The CDR3 sequence is CASSSGGWKFYGYTF. The DNA for the CDR3 is TGCGCCAGCAGCTCAGGGGGCTGGAAGTTCTATGGCTACACCTTC.

This chain connects TRBV4-1 to TRBJ2-7, with 10 bases aligning to TRBD1. V shed 2 bases and J 3 bases; nucleotides not matched to a gene: 19. The CDR3 loop spans 20 amino acids. Germline assignment: CDR1 MGHRA and CDR2 YSYEKL. The CDR3 nucleotides read TGCGCCAGCAGCCAAAGGTTCATGGGACAGGGGAACGCCGGACGCTACGAGCAGTACTTC. Protein sequence: CASSQRFMGQGNAGRYEQYF.

This sequence joins TRBV2 and TRBJ2-6, with D possibly being TRBD2 (5 bases). The CDR3 extends over 17 amino acids. CDR1 is SNHLY and CDR2 is FYNNEI in the germline V gene. The germline V and J ends were trimmed by 5 bases and 5 bases, with 19 bases remaining between them. The CDR3 DNA follows: TGTGCCAGCAGTTTCCGGGGTATACAAAGTCGGGCCAACGTCCTGACTTTC. Its translation: CASSFRGIQSRANVLTF.

This clone occurred once. The chain couples TRBV6-5 to TRBJ1-1; no clear D. The germline CDR1 and CDR2 sequences are MNHEY and SVGAGI. The CDR3 is 10 residues long. V was cut by 6 bases and J by 1 base, with 0 bases left in between. In DNA form, the CDR3 reads TGTGCCAGCAGGAACACTGAAGCTTTCTTT. Encoded protein: CASRNTEAFF.

CDR3: CASSPRDRASYEQYF. CDR3 nucleotides: TGTGCCAGCAGCCCCCGGGACAGGGCCTCCTACGAGCAGTACTTC. J is TRBJ2-7 and V is TRBV11-2, with TRBD1 matching over 9 bases. V dropped 5 bases and J dropped 0; count of bases not matched to a gene: 5. CDR3 length equals 15 residues. Germline-derived CDR1 and CDR2 are SGHAT and FQNNGV.

This rearrangement joins TRBV7-2 to TRBJ2-7; possibly TRBD2 for D (6 bases). The CDR3 has 16 residues. V was pared by 1 base and J by 2 bases, with 15 bases between. Germline loops: CDR1 SGHTA, CDR2 FQGNSA. The CDR3 reads CASSLGGLWGAYEQYF. The CDR3 nucleotides read TGTGCCAGCAGCTTAGGGGGACTCTGGGGGGCCTACGAGCAGTACTTC.

The V call is TRBV25-1, the J call TRBJ1-1; the D gene is possibly TRBD1 (6 bases). This CDR3 spans 13 amino acids. Trimming removed 4 bases at V and 7 bases at J, with 13 bases between. Germline V gene sequence: CDR1 MGHDK, CDR2 SYGVNS. The CDR3 region is CASSARGPFEAFF. The CDR3 DNA follows: TGTGCCAGCAGTGCCAGGGGTCCCTTTGAAGCTTTCTTT. Using reference TRBV25-1 and TRBJ1-1 for the parts outside the CDR3, the full variable domain is EADIYQTPRYLVIGTGKKITLECSQTMGHDKMYWYQQDPGMELHLIHYSYGVNSTEKGDLSSESTVSRIRTEHFPLTLESARPSHTSQYLCASSARGPFEAFFGQGTRLTVV.

This chain links TRBV28 with TRBJ2-1, with TRBD2 matching 11 bases. J was trimmed by 6 bases and V by 10 bases; bases with no gene match: 8. The CDR3 contains 14 residues. The V gene's germline CDR1 is MDHEN and CDR2 SYDVKM. The CDR3 spells CATDSSGRFNEQFF. CDR3 nucleotides: TGTGCCACCGATTCTAGCGGGAGGTTCAATGAGCAGTTCTTC. Full variable domain (outside the CDR3, taken from reference TRBV28 and TRBJ2-1): DVKVTQSSRYLVKRTGEKVFLECVQDMDHENMFWYRQDPGLGLRLIYFSYDVKMKEKGDIPEGYSVSREKKERFSLILESASTNQTSMYLCATDSSGRFNEQFFGPGTRLTVL.

This clone was observed a single time. Written as DNA, the CDR3 is TGTGCCAGCTCCACCGGGACAGATTCTGCTGAAGCTTTCTTT. Translated: CASSTGTDSAEAFF. The chain has TRBV18 and TRBJ1-1; TRBD1 agrees at 7 bases. The length of the CDR3 is 14 residues. Germline CDR1 is KGHSH and CDR2 is LQKENI. The J segment lost 6 bases and the V segment lost 6 bases, leaving 10 bases of the junction unmatched.

V gene TRBV19 combines with J gene TRBJ1-5; maybe TRBD1 (5 bases). V lost 5 bases, J lost 7 bases, and 27 bases lay in between. The germline gives CDR1 LNHDA, CDR2 SQIVND (reference sequence). CDR3 length: 18 residues. The CDR3 coding sequence is TGTGCCAGTAGTCTCCGGGGCGACCTATTGACCTCACTGCAGCCCCAGCATTTT. As protein: CASSLRGDLLTSLQPQHF.

This CDR3 reads CASSEARGTQEKLFF. The CDR3, as DNA: TGTGCCAGCAGTGAAGCGCGGGGGACACAAGAAAAACTGTTTTTT. The V and J genes are TRBV2 and TRBJ1-4; TRBD1 might be the D (6 bases). Per germline, CDR1 SNHLY and CDR2 FYNNEI. This CDR3 has 15 residues. Trimming took off 0 bases at V and 8 bases at J, with 13 bases between the two ends.

The chain recombines TRBV18 with TRBJ1-1; D is unresolved. In germline, CDR1 is KGHSH, CDR2 LQKENI. The length of the CDR3 is 13 residues. The germline V and J ends were trimmed by 0 bases and 5 bases, with 7 bases remaining between them. The CDR3 loop reads CASSPPQLTEAFF. The DNA for the CDR3 is TGTGCCAGCTCACCACCCCAGCTTACTGAAGCTTTCTTT.